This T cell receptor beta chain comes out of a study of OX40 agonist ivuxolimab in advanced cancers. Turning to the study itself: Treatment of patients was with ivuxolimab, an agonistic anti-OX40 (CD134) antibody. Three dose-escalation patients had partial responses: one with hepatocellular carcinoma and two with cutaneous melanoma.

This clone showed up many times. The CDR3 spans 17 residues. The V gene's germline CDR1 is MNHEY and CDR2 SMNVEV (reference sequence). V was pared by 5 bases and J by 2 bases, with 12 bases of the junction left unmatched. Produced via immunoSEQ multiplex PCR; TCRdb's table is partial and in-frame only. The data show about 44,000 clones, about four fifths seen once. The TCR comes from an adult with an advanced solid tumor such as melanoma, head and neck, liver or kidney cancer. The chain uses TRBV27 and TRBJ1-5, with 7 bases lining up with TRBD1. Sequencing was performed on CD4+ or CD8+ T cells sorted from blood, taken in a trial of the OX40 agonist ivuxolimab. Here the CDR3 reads CASSPIPTGRGNQPQHF. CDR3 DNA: TGTGCCAGCAGTCCTATCCCGACAGGGAGAGGCAATCAGCCCCAGCATTTT.